What follows are 14 T cell receptor beta chains derived from one specimen sequenced in a study of blood T cell repertoires in COVID-19. TCRdb's copy holds only in-frame clones and misses some; the assay was immunoSEQ multiplex PCR. The sample includes around 29,000 clones, roughly 85% of them seen just once. The sequenced sample consisted of peripheral blood. The receptors come from a human donor in a cohort sampled during active COVID-19.

This chain joins TRBV3-1 (or the pseudogene TRBV3-2) and TRBJ2-7; TRBD2 matches at 9 bases. Per the germline V gene, CDR1 is LGHDT and CDR2 is YNNKEL (reference sequence). The CDR3 is 14 residues long. V was clipped by 4 bases and J by 6 bases; unmatched bases: 7. As DNA, the CDR3 is TGTGCCAGCAGCCCGGTAGCGGGAGAGGCCGAGCAGTACTTC. Its protein is CASSPVAGEAEQYF.

The J gene is TRBJ2-1, the V gene TRBV18, with 10 bases matching TRBD2. The CDR3 length is 14 residues. CDR1 is KGHSH and CDR2 is LQKENI in the germline V gene. V was pared by 1 base and J by 9 bases, with 3 bases of the junction left unmatched. The DNA for the CDR3 is TGTGCCAGCTCACCACAGGCTAGCGGGAGTGAGCAGTTCTTC. As protein: CASSPQASGSEQFF.

The V and J genes are TRBV6-6 and TRBJ2-5, with 9 bases aligning to TRBD1. With V trimmed by 5 bases and J by 7 bases, 5 bases remained unmatched. CDR1 and CDR2 (germline): MNHNY, SVGAGI (reference sequence). The CDR3 runs 13 residues. DNA for the CDR3: TGTGCCAGCAGTGGACAGGGGACGGGGACCCAGTACTTC. It yields the protein CASSGQGTGTQYF.

The rearrangement links TRBV30 to TRBJ2-7; 10 nucleotides match TRBD1. CDR1 and CDR2 from the germline V gene are GTSNPN and SVGIG (reference sequence). The CDR3 has 14 amino acids. V shed 5 bases, J shed 3 bases, and the junction held 7 bases outside the gene matches. The CDR3 loop is CAWLPRDRGYEQYF. CDR3 nucleotide sequence: TGTGCCTGGTTACCCCGGGACAGGGGCTACGAGCAGTACTTC.

This CDR3 is CASSIGGLGAKNIQYF. The CDR3 nucleotides read TGTGCCAGTAGTATAGGCGGGTTGGGGGCCAAAAACATTCAGTACTTC. The V gene is TRBV19, the J gene TRBJ2-4, with D maybe TRBD2 (5 bases). CDR3 length: 16 residues. V was shortened by 1 base and J by 1 base, with 11 bases between the two germline ends. Germline loops: CDR1 LNHDA, CDR2 SQIVND (reference sequence).

V usage is TRBV3-1 (or the pseudogene TRBV3-2) and J usage is TRBJ1-1; no definite D call. Trimming removed 5 bases from V and 5 bases from J, with 6 bases in between. The CDR3 spans 11 residues. CDR1 LGHDT and CDR2 YNNKEL come from the germline V gene (reference sequence). The CDR3 reads CASSSHTEAFF. In nucleotides, the CDR3 is TGTGCCAGCAGCTCCCATACTGAAGCTTTCTTT.

This clone was detected only a few times. The V gene is TRBV11-2, the J gene TRBJ2-7; tentatively, D is TRBD1 (6 bases). V was trimmed by 5 bases and J by 0 bases, leaving 11 bases between them. Germline assignment: CDR1 SGHAT and CDR2 FQNNGV. This CDR3 comprises 14 residues. The chain's CDR3 is CASSRQGSSYEQYF. DNA of the CDR3: TGTGCCAGCAGCCGTCAGGGGAGCTCCTACGAGCAGTACTTC.

This rearrangement joins TRBV4-2 to TRBJ2-7, with 7 positions matching TRBD2. The CDR3 is 16 amino acids. Germline CDR1 LGHNA, CDR2 YNFKEQ. The J segment lost 1 base and the V segment lost 0 bases, leaving 6 bases of the junction unmatched. CDR3 DNA sequence: TGTGCCAGCAGCCAAGAAGGCCTAGCGGTATCCTACGAGCAGTACTTC. Translating gives CASSQEGLAVSYEQYF.

The rearrangement joins TRBV19 to TRBJ2-2; 8 positions agree with TRBD1. V lost 5 bases to trimming and J lost 6 bases; unmatched junction nucleotides: 17. Germline V gene sequence: CDR1 LNHDA, CDR2 SQIVND (reference sequence). The CDR3 loop spans 18 amino acids. Here the CDR3 DNA reads TGTGCCAGTAGTTCACTCTCTACCGGGACAGGTAACGCCGGGGAGCTGTTTTTT. Its translation is CASSSLSTGTGNAGELFF.

CDR3 sequence (DNA): TGTGCCTGGAGTGTACTCCCTCGGGAAGCTTTCTTT. It specifies CAWSVLPREAFF. The V and J genes are TRBV30 and TRBJ1-1; D gene uncertain. This CDR3 has 12 residues. Trimming took 0 bases from V and 8 from J, leaving 10 bases between them. Germline V lookup: CDR1 GTSNPN, CDR2 SVGIG (reference sequence).

The chain combines TRBV30 with TRBJ1-5; TRBD1 agrees at 7 bases. V shed 3 bases, J shed 4 bases, and the junction held 3 bases outside the gene matches. Looked up from germline, CDR1 is GTSNPN and CDR2 is SVGIG (reference sequence). The CDR3 length is 13 residues. The CDR3: CAWSSGQNQPQHF. CDR3 DNA: TGTGCCTGGAGCTCGGGACAGAATCAGCCCCAGCATTTT.

The J gene is TRBJ2-7, the V gene TRBV3-1 (or the pseudogene TRBV3-2); TRBD2 matches at 7 bases. V lost 2 bases, J lost 6 bases, and 4 bases stayed unmatched. Per germline, CDR1 LGHDT and CDR2 YNNKEL (reference sequence). The CDR3 covers 13 residues. As DNA, the CDR3 is TGTGCCAGCAGCCAACGGACTAGAGGCGAGCAGTACTTC. Translated, it gives CASSQRTRGEQYF.

The chain joins TRBV6-1 to TRBJ2-7; 11 bases match TRBD1. The CDR3 has 19 residues. V dropped 0 bases and J dropped 3; count of bases not matched to a gene: 13. The germline CDR1 and CDR2 sequences are MNHNS and SASEGT. Written as DNA, the CDR3 is TGTGCCAGCAGTGAAGCGCTCTCTTTTAGGACAGGGGGCAACTACGAGCAGTACTTC. It translates to CASSEALSFRTGGNYEQYF.

V gene TRBV6-4 combines with J gene TRBJ2-1, with 8 bases that match TRBD2. V dropped 1 base and J dropped 1; count of bases not matched to a gene: 3. The germline gives CDR1 MRHNA, CDR2 SNTAGT. The CDR3 loop spans 16 amino acids. Written as DNA, the CDR3 is TGTGCCAGCAGTGACTTAGCGGGGCCGTCCTACAATGAGCAGTTCTTC. This encodes CASSDLAGPSYNEQFF.